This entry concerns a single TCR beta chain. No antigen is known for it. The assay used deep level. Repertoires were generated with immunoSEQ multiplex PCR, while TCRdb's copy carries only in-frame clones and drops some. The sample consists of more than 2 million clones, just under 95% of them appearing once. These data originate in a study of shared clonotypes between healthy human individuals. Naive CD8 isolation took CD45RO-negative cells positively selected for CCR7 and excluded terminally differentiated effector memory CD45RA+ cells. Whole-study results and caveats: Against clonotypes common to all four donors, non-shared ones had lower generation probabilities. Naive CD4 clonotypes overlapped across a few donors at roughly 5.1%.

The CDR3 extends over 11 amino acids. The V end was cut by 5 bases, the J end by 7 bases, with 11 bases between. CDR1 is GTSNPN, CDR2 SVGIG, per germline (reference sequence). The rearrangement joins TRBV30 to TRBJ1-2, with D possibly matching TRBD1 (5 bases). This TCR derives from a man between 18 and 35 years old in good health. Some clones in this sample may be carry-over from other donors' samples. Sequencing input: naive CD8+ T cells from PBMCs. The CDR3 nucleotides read TGTGCCTGGGTCGGGACCAGTGGCTACACCTTC. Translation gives CAWVGTSGYTF.